Listed here are 8 T cell receptor beta chains from one sample, sequenced in a study of T-cell memory formation after mild COVID-19. TCRdb called the 5' RACE reads again in MiXCR, with one record for every CDR3 protein. The sample consists of about 470,000 distinct CDR3 sequences, about 20% of them appearing once. Sequencing was carried out using PBMCs or a T cell subset sorted from them (not recorded which). The receptors were sampled from an adult woman who had mild COVID-19 (a few samples of this study predate the infection). Cell type and time point are not known.

The chain uses TRBV5-1 and TRBJ1-1; weak D call: TRBD1 (6 bases). Trimming shortened V by 4 bases and J by 5 bases, and 18 bases separated the two germline ends. The CDR3 is 15 residues long. Germline loops: CDR1 SGHRS, CDR2 YFSETQ. CDR3 bases: TGCGCCAGCAGCCCCCCGGGGGGGGCGGCGACTGAAGCTTTCTTT. Its translation is CASSPPGGAATEAFF.

The gene calls are TRBV5-1 and TRBJ1-6; 7 bases agree with TRBD1. V was pared by 5 bases and J by 5 bases, with 7 bases of the junction left unmatched. Germline lookup yields CDR1 SGHRS and CDR2 YFSETQ. The CDR3 totals 15 residues. Here the CDR3 DNA reads TGCGCCAGCAGGAAGGACAGGTCCGATAATTCACCCCTCCACTTT. Its translation: CASRKDRSDNSPLHF.

This rearrangement joins TRBV2 to TRBJ2-7, with 9 nucleotides matching TRBD1. Unmatched junction bases numbered 10, after V lost 7 bases and J lost 0 bases. The germline gives CDR1 SNHLY, CDR2 FYNNEI. The CDR3 runs to 16 residues. CDR3 region: CASMPDRGRLSYEQYF. As DNA, the CDR3 is TGTGCCAGCATGCCGGACAGGGGCCGACTCTCCTACGAGCAGTACTTC.

The chain employs TRBV27 and TRBJ1-2; TRBD1 aligns across 7 bases. There are 17 residues in the CDR3. Germline trimming cut 3 bases from V and 5 bases from J; bases unmatched to any gene: 15. CDR1 is MNHEY, CDR2 SMNVEV, per germline (reference sequence). CDR3 sequence reads: CASSFRAREGARYGYTF. CDR3 nucleotides: TGTGCCAGCAGTTTCAGGGCCCGGGAGGGGGCCCGATATGGCTACACCTTC.

This clonotype was detected a few times. This chain uses TRBV29-1 with TRBJ1-5, with D maybe TRBD1 (6 bases). This CDR3 has 12 residues. V was clipped by 5 bases and J by 4 bases, with 9 bases between them. Germline values: CDR1 SQVTM, CDR2 ANQGSEA. CDR3 DNA: TGCAGCGTTCAACAGGGAAATCAGCCCCAGCATTTT. Protein sequence: CSVQQGNQPQHF.

The rearrangement uses TRBV12-3 or TRBV12-4 and TRBJ2-3, with no clear D. Trimming took 3 bases from V and 11 from J, leaving 12 bases between them. The CDR3 loop spans 12 amino acids. The CDR3 DNA reads as TGTGCCAGCAGTTTCCAAGGTTTTGAGCAGTATTTT. It yields the protein CASSFQGFEQYF.

This clonotype was counted only a few times. The V call is TRBV7-9, the J call TRBJ2-4; 12 nucleotides match TRBD2. The V segment lost 0 bases and the J segment 9 bases; nucleotides outside the gene matches: 9. Per the germline V gene, CDR1 is SEHNR and CDR2 is FQNEAQ (reference sequence). The CDR3 runs 17 residues. CDR3 bases: TGTGCCAGCAGCTTAGCGACTAGCGGGGGTGCTCCCAGCATTCAGTACTTC. Protein: CASSLATSGGAPSIQYF.

This clonotype showed up just a few times. V usage is TRBV18 and J usage is TRBJ1-1; perhaps TRBD1 as D (6 bases). The CDR3 is 14 residues long. The germline gives CDR1 KGHSH, CDR2 LQKENI. V lost 0 bases and J lost 5, with 10 bases in between. The CDR3 nucleotides are TGTGCCAGCTCACCACCGGGGAGGGGGACTGAAGCTTTCTTT. It translates to CASSPPGRGTEAFF.